This T cell receptor (beta chain) was retrieved from a study of CD8 T cells in ankylosing spondylitis. General study findings and limits: Seemingly distinctive of ankylosing spondylitis blood was a TCR beta motif formed by eight highly homologous variants.

This clonotype has only a few counts. Its antigen is undetermined. V shed 3 bases and J shed 4 bases, with 18 bases lying between them. The CDR3 sequence is 16 residues long. Germline-derived CDR1 and CDR2 are LGHDT and YNNKEL (reference sequence). TCRdb re-called the 5' RACE reads through MiXCR, storing one row per CDR3 protein. The sample contains approximately 300,000 distinct CDR3 sequences, less than 9.5% of which appear only once. The rearrangement links TRBV3-1 to TRBJ2-5, with a weak D call TRBD2 (6 bases). The TCR sequence derives from a male donor with ankylosing spondylitis. Sequences were obtained from blood, either unsorted or a sorted T cell fraction (not recorded which). The CDR3 sequence is CASSQQLAHRGETQYF. The CDR3 region has the DNA TGTGCCAGCAGCCAGCAGCTAGCGCACCGAGGAGAGACCCAGTACTTC.